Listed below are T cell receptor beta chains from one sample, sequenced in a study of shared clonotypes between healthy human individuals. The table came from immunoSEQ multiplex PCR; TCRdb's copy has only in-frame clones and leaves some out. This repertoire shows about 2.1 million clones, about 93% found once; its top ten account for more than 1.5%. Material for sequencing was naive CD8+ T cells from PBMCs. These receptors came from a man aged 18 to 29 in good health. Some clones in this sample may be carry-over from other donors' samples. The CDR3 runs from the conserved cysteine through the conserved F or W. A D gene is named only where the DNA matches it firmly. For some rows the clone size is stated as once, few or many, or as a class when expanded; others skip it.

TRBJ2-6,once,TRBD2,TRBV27,CASTPEPSGGPSGANVLTF,TGTGCCAGCACCCCGGAGCCTAGCGGGGGCCCCTCTGGGGCCAACGTCCTGACTTTC
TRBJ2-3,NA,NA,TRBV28,CASNLSVRDTQYF,TGTGCCAGCAATCTATCAGTTAGGGATACGCAGTATTTT
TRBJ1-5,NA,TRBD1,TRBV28,CASSRDRVSYSNQPQHF,TGTGCCAGCAGCCGGGACAGGGTTTCTTATAGCAATCAGCCCCAGCATTTT
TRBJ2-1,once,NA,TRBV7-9,CASSWTGNEQFF,TGTGCCAGCAGCTGGACGGGGAATGAGCAGTTCTTC
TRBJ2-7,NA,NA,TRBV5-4,CASSLSDYEQYF,TGTGCCAGCAGCTTGTCAGACTACGAGCAGTACTTC
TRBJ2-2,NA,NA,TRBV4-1,CASSQETGYTGELFF,TGCGCCAGCAGCCAAGAAACAGGGTATACCGGGGAGCTGTTTTTT
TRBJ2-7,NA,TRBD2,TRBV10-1,CASSPGLGYEQYF,TGCGCCAGCAGCCCGGGACTAGGCTACGAGCAGTACTTC
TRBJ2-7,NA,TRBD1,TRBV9,CASSGTGDYEQYF,TGTGCCAGCAGCGGGACAGGGGATTACGAGCAGTACTTC
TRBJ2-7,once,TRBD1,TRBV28,CASSLFSGGMADRDF,TGTGCCAGCAGTTTATTTTCCGGAGGCATGGCAGACAGGGACTTC
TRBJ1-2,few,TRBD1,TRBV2,CASSEVRQGGSYGYTF,TGTGCCAGCAGTGAAGTACGTCAGGGGGGTAGCTATGGCTACACCTTC
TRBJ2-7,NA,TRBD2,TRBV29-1,CSGTSGNEQYF,TGCAGCGGGACTAGCGGGAACGAGCAGTACTTC
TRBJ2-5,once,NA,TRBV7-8,CASTIREETQYF,TGTGCCAGCACCATTAGAGAGGAGACCCAGTACTTC
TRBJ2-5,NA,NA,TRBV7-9,CASSLEVATQATQYF,TGTGCCAGCAGCTTAGAAGTGGCGACCCAGGCGACCCAGTACTTC
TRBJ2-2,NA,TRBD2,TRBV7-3,CASSSGLAGDELFF,TGTGCCAGCAGCTCTGGACTAGCGGGAGATGAGCTGTTTTTT
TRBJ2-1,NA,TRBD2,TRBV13,CASSLRGGNEQFF,TGTGCCAGCAGCTTGCGGGGGGGCAATGAGCAGTTCTTC
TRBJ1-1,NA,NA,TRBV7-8,CASSFLVGVRGTEAFF,TGTGCCAGCAGCTTCCTGGTTGGGGTAAGGGGGACTGAAGCTTTCTTT
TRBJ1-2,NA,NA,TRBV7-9,CASSQLIGGHYGYTF,TGTGCCAGCAGCCAGCTTATTGGGGGGCACTATGGCTACACCTTC
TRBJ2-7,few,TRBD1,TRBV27,CASSSHRGDEQYF,TGTGCCAGCAGTTCCCACAGGGGTGACGAGCAGTACTTC
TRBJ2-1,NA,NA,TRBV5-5,CASSLNGNEQFF,TGTGCCAGCAGCTTGAACGGGAATGAGCAGTTCTTC
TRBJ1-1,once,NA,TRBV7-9,CASSATLIAWDTEAFF,TGTGCCAGCAGCGCCACCTTAATAGCCTGGGACACTGAAGCTTTCTTT
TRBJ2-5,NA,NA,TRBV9,CASSVGGKETQYF,TGTGCCAGCAGCGTAGGGGGGAAAGAGACCCAGTACTTC
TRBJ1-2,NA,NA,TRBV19,CAILGPQGGYTF,TGTGCCATCCTCGGTCCTCAAGGTGGCTACACCTTC
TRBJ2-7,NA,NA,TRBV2,CASSYGMDRTYEQYF,TGTGCCAGCAGTTATGGGATGGACCGGACCTACGAGCAGTACTTC
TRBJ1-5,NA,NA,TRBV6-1,CASSAENQPQHF,TGTGCCAGCAGTGCTGAAAATCAGCCCCAGCATTTT
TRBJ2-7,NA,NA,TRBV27,CASSMINSYEQYF,TGTGCCAGCAGCATGATCAATTCCTACGAGCAGTACTTC
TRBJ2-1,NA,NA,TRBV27,CASSLSAAAGNEQFF,TGTGCCAGCAGTTTATCGGCAGCGGCGGGCAATGAGCAGTTCTTC
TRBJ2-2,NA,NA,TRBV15,CATSSLEGGELFF,TGTGCCACCAGCTCACTAGAGGGCGGGGAGCTGTTTTTT
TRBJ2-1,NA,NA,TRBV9,CASSVVQGYNEQFF,TGTGCCAGCAGCGTAGTACAGGGCTACAATGAGCAGTTCTTC
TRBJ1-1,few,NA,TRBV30,CAWSGGGVNTEAFF,TGTGCCTGGAGTGGTGGGGGGGTGAACACTGAAGCTTTCTTT
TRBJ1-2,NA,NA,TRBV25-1,CASIPSAGNYGYTF,TGTGCCAGCATACCCAGCGCAGGCAACTATGGCTACACCTTC
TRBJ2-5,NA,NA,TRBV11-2,CASSLDRLLGETQYF,TGTGCCAGCAGCTTAGATAGACTCCTGGGGGAGACCCAGTACTTC
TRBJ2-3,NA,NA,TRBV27,CASSLYPADTQYF,TGTGCCAGCAGTTTATACCCCGCAGATACGCAGTATTTT
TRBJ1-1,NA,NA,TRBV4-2,CASSQAPLQGNTEAFF,TGTGCCAGCAGCCAAGCCCCCTTACAGGGGAACACTGAAGCTTTCTTT
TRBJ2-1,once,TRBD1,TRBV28,CAATGGSYNEQFF,TGTGCCGCCACAGGGGGTTCCTACAATGAGCAGTTCTTC
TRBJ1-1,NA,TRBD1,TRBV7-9,CASSKPGTVEAFF,TGTGCCAGCAGCAAACCAGGGACAGTTGAAGCTTTCTTT
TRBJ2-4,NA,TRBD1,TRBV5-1,CASSGTTGDQNIQYF,TGCGCCAGCAGCGGAACGACAGGGGACCAAAACATTCAGTACTTC
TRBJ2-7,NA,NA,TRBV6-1,CASSSGVAAYEQYF,TGTGCCAGCAGTTCCGGGGTGGCGGCCTACGAGCAGTACTTC
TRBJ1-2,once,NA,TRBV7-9,CAEVGANYGYTF,TGTGCAGAAGTGGGGGCAAACTATGGCTACACCTTC
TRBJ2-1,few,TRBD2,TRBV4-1,CASSLRLAEYNEQFF,TGCGCCAGCAGCCTGAGACTAGCGGAGTACAATGAGCAGTTCTTC
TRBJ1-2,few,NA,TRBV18,CASSPLDSFNYGYTF,TGTGCCAGCTCACCACTGGACAGTTTTAACTATGGCTACACCTTC
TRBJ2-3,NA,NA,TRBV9,CASSVYSGDTQYF,TGTGCCAGCAGCGTATATTCGGGAGATACGCAGTATTTT
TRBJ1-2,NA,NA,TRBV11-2,CASSLGADGYTF,TGTGCCAGCAGCTTAGGGGCCGATGGCTACACCTTC
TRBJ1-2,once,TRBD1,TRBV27,CATQGVRGYTF,TGTGCCACGCAGGGGGTTCGGGGCTACACCTTC
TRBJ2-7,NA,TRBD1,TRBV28,CASSSRLDRDLEQYF,TGTGCCAGCAGTTCCCGACTTGACAGGGACCTAGAGCAGTACTTC
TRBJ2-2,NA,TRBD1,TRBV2,CASREPGQGSTGELFF,TGTGCCAGCAGGGAACCCGGACAGGGAAGCACCGGGGAGCTGTTTTTT